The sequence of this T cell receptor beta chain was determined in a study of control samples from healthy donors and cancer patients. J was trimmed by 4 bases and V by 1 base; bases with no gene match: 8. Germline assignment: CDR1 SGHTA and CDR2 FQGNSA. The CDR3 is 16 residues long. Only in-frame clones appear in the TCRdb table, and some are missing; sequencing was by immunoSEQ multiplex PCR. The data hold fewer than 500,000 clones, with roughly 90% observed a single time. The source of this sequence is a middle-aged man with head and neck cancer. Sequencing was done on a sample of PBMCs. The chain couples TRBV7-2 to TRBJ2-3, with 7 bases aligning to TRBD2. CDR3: CASSLVAGVGPDTQYF. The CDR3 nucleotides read TGTGCCAGCAGCTTAGTTGCGGGAGTAGGGCCAGATACGCAGTATTTT.